The T cell receptor beta chain described here comes from a study of T cell repertoires in cytomegalovirus infection. As for the study in general: Used in the study were CMV epitopes, some recently identified and HLA-C-restricted, others well-studied and HLA-B-restricted.

To note about this clonotype: Its antigen is unidentified.

CDR3 length: 14 amino acids. The germline gives CDR1 MNHEY, CDR2 SVGEGT. V lost 4 bases and J 0 bases, leaving 9 bases between the germline ends. TCRdb re-derived calls from the reads in MiXCR, one entry per CDR3 protein. Of about 770,000 distinct CDR3 sequences listed, almost 30% are singletons. The source was cultured CD8+ T cells from PBMCs, collected from culture after CMV antigen stimulation. This TCR derives from a human donor in good health (CMV status not recorded). Some clones in this sample may be carry-over from other donors' samples. V usage is TRBV6-2 or TRBV6-3 and J usage is TRBJ1-2; no firm D call. The CDR3 coding sequence is TGTGCCAGCAGTTCCCATCTAACTAACTATGGCTACACCTTC. Residues: CASSSHLTNYGYTF.